The sequence of this T cell receptor (beta chain) was determined in a study of shared T cell receptors in the human thymus. Generated by immunoSEQ multiplex PCR, the TCRdb table keeps only in-frame clones and is missing some. There are about 660,000 clones in the sample; roughly 90% occur only once, and 0.008% to 0.011% lies in the top ten. This clone has just one count. V gave up 8 bases and J gave up 8 bases, with 7 bases separating them. The CDR3 is made up of 10 amino acids. Germline values: CDR1 MNHEY, CDR2 SVGAGI. This sample also belongs to another study, concerning human thymus T cells. That work contributes: Unrelated individuals reportedly shared highly overlapping thymic TCR repertoires.

The sequencing sample was made of thymocytes. The origin of this receptor is a boy less than two years old with a congenital heart defect. The chain employs TRBV6-5 and TRBJ2-1; D perhaps matches TRBD2 (5 bases). The CDR3 loop is CASGSDEQFF. CDR3 DNA sequence: TGTGCCAGCGGGAGCGATGAGCAGTTCTTC.